Detailed here is one TCR beta chain. Its antigen is currently not known. No base-level quality is on record; no much larger clone is a single base apart. Ophthalmopathy patients had moderately to severely active disease, Clinical Activity Score of at least 3, NOSPECS grade of at least 4, and duration under 3 months. Exclusion was applied to patients with uncontrolled infections, other autoimmune diseases, pregnancy or lactation. Clinical symptoms, serum thyroxine and TRAb, thyroid ultrasound, and orbital computed tomography formed the basis for the diagnoses. Ficoll-Paque density gradient centrifugation was used to isolate PBMCs from 9.5 to 10 ml of fresh peripheral blood. Trizol reagent was used to extract total RNA, and RNA quality was then checked on an Agilent 2100 Bioanalyzer. This sample was included in a study of T cells in Graves' hyperthyroidism and ophthalmopathy (dated by TCRdb to the late 2010s). General notes on the study: Peripheral blood samples were taken at the time of initial diagnosis, prior to any treatment. A discovery cohort of roughly 100 patients, 43 with Graves' ophthalmopathy and about 58 with stable Graves' hyperthyroidism, was used to find distinguishing TCR V-J signatures. Prospective prediction of ophthalmopathy was tested in an independent validation cohort of approximately 19 hyperthyroidism patients and some 17 patients who later progressed to ophthalmopathy. The 100 or so discovery patients were randomly split 7:3 into training and test sets. Thyroid tissue and blood T-cell repertoires from six Graves' hyperthyroidism patients were also compared in the study. After blood sampling, hyperthyroidism patients were treated with methimazole at a starting dose of 30 mg daily, and ophthalmopathy patients were treated with high-dose intravenous methylprednisolone. The paper reports TCR Vbeta CDR3 sequencing of some 140 peripheral blood samples: 40 to 45 ophthalmopathy, under 80 hyperthyroidism and around 17 progressor patients. The research as a whole found: In validation, the model predicted progression to ophthalmopathy with approximately 69% sensitivity and less than 75% specificity, a median of 6.5 months before onset. Sample size was not statistically predetermined, and investigators were not blinded to group allocation. Most expanded thyroid clonotypes (frequency above 0.001) were also found in blood, which suggests that blood repertoires may mirror thyroid immune responses. In cross-validation, a model built on a 13 V-J signature told ophthalmopathy apart from stable hyperthyroidism with over 85% sensitivity and around 81% specificity, and in testing the same model reached 80%/75%.

The TCR beta CDR3 regions were amplified from the RNA transcripts. The first round of RT-PCR for the TCR CDR3 was performed with the HTBI primer set and the Qiagen OneStep RT-PCR kit. The libraries were constructed in a second round of multiplex PCR and then size-selected and purified. The libraries were sequenced on an Illumina HiSeq2000 using paired-end 100 bp reads. The original methods were these. SOAPnuke was used to process the raw data, removing reads that contained adapters or uncalled bases, had a mean Phred below 15, or lacked an exact match to the constant primer or identifier. High-quality paired reads were merged with COPE v1.2.5, and unique nucleotide sequences were defined as clonotypes. MiTCR v1.1 was used to align the clonotypes against IMGT TRBV, TRBD and TRBJ reference segments. Analysis was restricted to V-J combinations with a frequency above 0.0001, which covered about 99% of repertoires. A TCS score was defined as the ratio between F50 (clonal expansion) and ExV (chaos), using BLOSUM62-based TCRdist between CDR3 peptides within each V-J. Welch's t-statistics and random forest reduced roughly 540 V-J features to 10 to 15, which were used in a naive Bayes classifier (R e1071). TCRdb trimmed public reads at Q25 via fastp, called clones via MiXCR and kept in-frame beta chains. Entries are consolidated by CDR3 protein sequence, retaining the most common genes and DNA. TCRdb assigned the V and J calls; the authors' analysis was not used. The sample table contains 300,000 to 450,000 distinct CDR3 sequences; only one count was recorded for 15% to 20% of them. Roughly a sixth of the sample belongs to the ten largest clones.

The TCR was taken from a woman in her thirties or forties with Graves' ophthalmopathy. Sequenced sample: blood.

The sequenced DNA: TGTGCCAGCAGCTCCGTTAGGTGGGGGGAGTTGGCCTACGAGCAGTACTTC. This encodes CASSSVRWGELAYEQYF. The chain joins TRBV11-2 to TRBJ2-7; a weak D assignment points to TRBD2 (6 bases agree). At the junction V is shortened by 4 bases and J by 2 bases, with 21 bases in between. Taken from cysteine to phenylalanine, the CDR3 has 17 residues. CDR3 DNA only is kept here, 51 bases in frame from base 1. CDR1 and CDR2 were assigned from the germline V gene as SGHAT and FQNNGV. The entire variable domain, with the stretches around the CDR3 drawn from the reference TRBV11-2 and TRBJ2-7 proteins, is EAGVAQSPRYKIIEKRQSVAFWCNPISGHATLYWYQQILGQGPKLLIQFQNNGVVDDSQLPKDRFSAERLKGVDSTLKIQPAKLEDSAVYLCASSSVRWGELAYEQYFGPGTRLTVT.